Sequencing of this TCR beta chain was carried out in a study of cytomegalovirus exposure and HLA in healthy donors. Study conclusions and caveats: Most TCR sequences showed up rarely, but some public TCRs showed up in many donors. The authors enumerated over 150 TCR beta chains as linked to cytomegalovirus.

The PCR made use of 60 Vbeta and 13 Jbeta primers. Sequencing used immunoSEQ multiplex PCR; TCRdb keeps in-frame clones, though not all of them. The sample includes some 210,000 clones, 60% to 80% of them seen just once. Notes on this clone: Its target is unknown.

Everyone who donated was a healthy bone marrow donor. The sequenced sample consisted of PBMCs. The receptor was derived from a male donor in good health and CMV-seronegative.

The CDR3 coding sequence is TGTGCCTGGAGTTCCACTCAGGGGGCGACTAATTCACCCCTCCACTTT. Protein sequence: CAWSSTQGATNSPLHF. V usage is TRBV30 and J usage is TRBJ1-6; 8 bases align to TRBD1. V gave up 2 bases and J gave up 6 bases; unmatched junction bases: 9. The CDR3 contains 16 residues. The germline V gene encodes CDR1 GTSNPN and CDR2 SVGIG (reference sequence).